These T cell receptor beta chains were read from a single sample in a study of blood T cells in healthy people across ages. A single record per CDR3 protein comes from TCRdb applying MiXCR to the 5' RACE reads. Altogether 1.2 million to 1.5 million distinct CDR3 sequences are present, around 39% being singletons, with the ten largest covering roughly 7.9%. The source material was blood. The receptor set was obtained from a woman younger than 35 in good health. Each CDR3 is given with its conserved first and last residue. A D gene is named only where the DNA matches it firmly. Expanded clones are given a class, and other clones once, few, many or no size at all.

J gene: TRBJ2-7
V gene: TRBV12-5
clone size: -
D gene: TRBD1
CDR3 length: 16
CDR3 DNA: TGTGCTAGTGGTTGGGGACAGGGGGAAAAGAACTACGAGCAGTACTTC
CDR3 protein: CASGWGQGEKNYEQYF

J gene: TRBJ2-1
V gene: TRBV13
clone size: -
D gene: -
CDR3 length: 15
CDR3 DNA: TGTGCCAGCAGCTACTCCGGCTTCAAGGCGGGCGAGCAGTTCTTC
CDR3 protein: CASSYSGFKAGEQFF

J gene: TRBJ2-1
V gene: TRBV12-3/TRBV12-4
clone size: many
D gene: TRBD2
CDR3 length: 14
CDR3 DNA: TGTGCCTCGGCGGTGGGAGGGCCCTACAATGAGCAGTTCTTC
CDR3 protein: CASAVGGPYNEQFF

J gene: TRBJ2-1
V gene: TRBV10-3
clone size: few
D gene: TRBD2
CDR3 length: 18
CDR3 DNA: TGTGCCATCAGTGGCAGTTTTGAAGCGGGACTCCAATACAATGAGCAGTTCTTC
CDR3 protein: CAISGSFEAGLQYNEQFF

J gene: TRBJ2-3
V gene: TRBV5-1
clone size: -
D gene: TRBD2
CDR3 length: 16
CDR3 DNA: TGCGCCAGCAGCCCGACTAGCGGCCTAACCACAGATACGCAGTATTTT
CDR3 protein: CASSPTSGLTTDTQYF

J gene: TRBJ2-4
V gene: TRBV6-6
clone size: -
D gene: -
CDR3 length: 15
CDR3 DNA: TGTGCCAGCAGTTACTCGGAACTAGCCAAAAACATTCAGTACTTC
CDR3 protein: CASSYSELAKNIQYF

J gene: TRBJ2-5
V gene: TRBV6-5
clone size: -
D gene: TRBD2
CDR3 length: 16
CDR3 DNA: TGTGCCAGCAGTTACTCGGGGACTAGCGTTGGCGAGACCCAGTACTTC
CDR3 protein: CASSYSGTSVGETQYF

J gene: TRBJ2-7
V gene: TRBV7-3
clone size: -
D gene: -
CDR3 length: 18
CDR3 DNA: TGTGCCAGCAGCTTAAGGCCCGGGGGAGGGACAGTCTCCTACGAGCAGTACTTC
CDR3 protein: CASSLRPGGGTVSYEQYF

J gene: TRBJ2-3
V gene: TRBV5-1
clone size: -
D gene: -
CDR3 length: 13
CDR3 DNA: TGCGCCAGCAGCGGGACCCAAGCAGATACGCAGTATTTT
CDR3 protein: CASSGTQADTQYF

J gene: TRBJ1-2
V gene: TRBV6-5
clone size: -
D gene: -
CDR3 length: 14
CDR3 DNA: TGTGCCAGCAGTGACTCGGGGAGGGGAAATGGCTACACCTTC
CDR3 protein: CASSDSGRGNGYTF

J gene: TRBJ1-2
V gene: TRBV9
clone size: few
D gene: TRBD1
CDR3 length: 13
CDR3 DNA: TGTGCCAGCAGCGTAGCGACAGGGTATGGCTACACCTTC
CDR3 protein: CASSVATGYGYTF

J gene: TRBJ2-5
V gene: TRBV3-1
clone size: -
D gene: -
CDR3 length: 17
CDR3 DNA: TGTGCCAGCAGCCAAGTCGGAGGTCTAGCCTTTACAGAGACCCAGTACTTC
CDR3 protein: CASSQVGGLAFTETQYF

J gene: TRBJ1-2
V gene: TRBV20-1
clone size: few
D gene: TRBD1
CDR3 length: 15
CDR3 DNA: TGCAGTGCTATACGCGGGACAGGGCTCAACTATGGCTACACCTTC
CDR3 protein: CSAIRGTGLNYGYTF

J gene: TRBJ2-7
V gene: TRBV14
clone size: few
D gene: -
CDR3 length: 15
CDR3 DNA: TGTGCCAGCAGCCAAGAGGGGTATAGACTGGACGAGCAGTACTTC
CDR3 protein: CASSQEGYRLDEQYF

J gene: TRBJ2-1
V gene: TRBV27
clone size: -
D gene: TRBD1
CDR3 length: 17
CDR3 DNA: TGTGCCAGCAGTTTAATTAGAGGAACAGGGGGCAGGTACGAGCAGTTCTTC
CDR3 protein: CASSLIRGTGGRYEQFF

J gene: TRBJ2-7
V gene: TRBV11-2
clone size: -
D gene: -
CDR3 length: 18
CDR3 DNA: TGTGCCAGCAGCTTACCCAGGGACGAGAGGGGACATAGCTACGAGCAGTACTTC
CDR3 protein: CASSLPRDERGHSYEQYF

J gene: TRBJ2-3
V gene: TRBV7-8
clone size: few
D gene: TRBD1
CDR3 length: 16
CDR3 DNA: TGTGCCAGCAGCCAATGGACAGGGACCGGCACAGATACGCAGTATTTT
CDR3 protein: CASSQWTGTGTDTQYF

J gene: TRBJ2-5
V gene: TRBV12-5
clone size: few
D gene: -
CDR3 length: 13
CDR3 DNA: TGTGCTAGTGTAGCCGGCTACCAAGAGACCCAGTACTTC
CDR3 protein: CASVAGYQETQYF

J gene: TRBJ2-7
V gene: TRBV12-3/TRBV12-4
clone size: -
D gene: TRBD1
CDR3 length: 15
CDR3 DNA: TGTGCCAGCAGTTTTGGGGACAGCCCCTCCTACGAGCAGTACTTC
CDR3 protein: CASSFGDSPSYEQYF

J gene: TRBJ1-4
V gene: TRBV10-1
clone size: few
D gene: TRBD1
CDR3 length: 15
CDR3 DNA: TGCGCCAGCACCAACCCCGGCCGTGGATCAGGGGGACTGTTTTTT
CDR3 protein: CASTNPGRGSGGLFF

J gene: TRBJ2-7
V gene: TRBV13
clone size: few
D gene: TRBD2
CDR3 length: 17
CDR3 DNA: TGTGCCAGCAGCTTAGGCCTAGCGGGAAGCTCCTACAATGAGCAGTACTTC
CDR3 protein: CASSLGLAGSSYNEQYF

J gene: TRBJ1-3
V gene: TRBV24-1
clone size: -
D gene: -
CDR3 length: 14
CDR3 DNA: TGTGCCACCAGTGTCCGGAGCTCTGGAAACACCATATATTTT
CDR3 protein: CATSVRSSGNTIYF

J gene: TRBJ1-2
V gene: TRBV29-1
clone size: -
D gene: -
CDR3 length: 11
CDR3 DNA: TGCAGCGTTGTGAGTTGGGATGGCTACACCTTC
CDR3 protein: CSVVSWDGYTF

J gene: TRBJ2-3
V gene: TRBV5-1
clone size: -
D gene: TRBD1
CDR3 length: 14
CDR3 DNA: TGCGCCAGCCGACCGGGACAGGAAACAGGTACGCAGTATTTT
CDR3 protein: CASRPGQETGTQYF

J gene: TRBJ2-7
V gene: TRBV2
clone size: few
D gene: TRBD1
CDR3 length: 15
CDR3 DNA: TGTGCCAGCAGGCATGCCGACAGGGGAATGAACGAGCAGTACTTC
CDR3 protein: CASRHADRGMNEQYF

J gene: TRBJ1-2
V gene: TRBV6-1
clone size: few
D gene: -
CDR3 length: 12
CDR3 DNA: TGTGCCAGCAGTGAAGCGGAACGGGGCTACACCTTC
CDR3 protein: CASSEAERGYTF

J gene: TRBJ1-1
V gene: TRBV7-2
clone size: few
D gene: -
CDR3 length: 14
CDR3 DNA: TGTGCCAGCAGCAAGACGGTCATTAACACTGAAGCTTTCTTT
CDR3 protein: CASSKTVINTEAFF

J gene: TRBJ2-7
V gene: TRBV20-1
clone size: -
D gene: -
CDR3 length: 13
CDR3 DNA: TGCAGTGCTAGATCAGGACAGACCTACGAGCAGTACTTC
CDR3 protein: CSARSGQTYEQYF

J gene: TRBJ1-2
V gene: TRBV20-1
clone size: -
D gene: TRBD1
CDR3 length: 13
CDR3 DNA: TGCAGTGCTAGAAAGACAGGGGCGGATGGCTACACCTTC
CDR3 protein: CSARKTGADGYTF

J gene: TRBJ2-3
V gene: TRBV20-1
clone size: -
D gene: TRBD2
CDR3 length: 15
CDR3 DNA: TGCAGTGCTCCTACCGGGACTAGCGCGGCCGATACGCAGTATTTT
CDR3 protein: CSAPTGTSAADTQYF

J gene: TRBJ2-7
V gene: TRBV6-1
clone size: -
D gene: -
CDR3 length: 15
CDR3 DNA: TGTGCCAGCAGTGAAGGGGGGGACAGTGCCTACGAGCAGTACTTC
CDR3 protein: CASSEGGDSAYEQYF

J gene: TRBJ2-1
V gene: TRBV4-1
clone size: once
D gene: TRBD2
CDR3 length: 17
CDR3 DNA: TGCGCCAGCAGCCCAGGCGGGGGACCAAGCTCCTACAATGAGCAGTTCTTC
CDR3 protein: CASSPGGGPSSYNEQFF

J gene: TRBJ1-2
V gene: TRBV5-6
clone size: few
D gene: -
CDR3 length: 15
CDR3 DNA: TGTGCCAGCAGCTTGGGAGGCAGGGATTTCTATGGCTACACCTTC
CDR3 protein: CASSLGGRDFYGYTF

J gene: TRBJ2-2
V gene: TRBV5-1
clone size: few
D gene: -
CDR3 length: 10
CDR3 DNA: TGCGCCAGCAGCGACGGGGAGCTGTTTTTT
CDR3 protein: CASSDGELFF

J gene: TRBJ2-7
V gene: TRBV5-5
clone size: few
D gene: -
CDR3 length: 17
CDR3 DNA: TGTGCCAGCAGCTTGGCCAAGATCTACCCCTTACTTGACGAGCAGTACTTC
CDR3 protein: CASSLAKIYPLLDEQYF

J gene: TRBJ2-1
V gene: TRBV5-5
clone size: -
D gene: TRBD2
CDR3 length: 17
CDR3 DNA: TGTGCCAGCCGACTAGCGGGGTTACCGAGCTCCTACAATGAGCAGTTCTTC
CDR3 protein: CASRLAGLPSSYNEQFF

J gene: TRBJ2-5
V gene: TRBV7-9
clone size: once
D gene: -
CDR3 length: 13
CDR3 DNA: TGTGCCAGCAGCTTAGTCAAGGCTAGCCCTCAGTACTTC
CDR3 protein: CASSLVKASPQYF

J gene: TRBJ2-3
V gene: TRBV18
clone size: -
D gene: -
CDR3 length: 16
CDR3 DNA: TGTGCCAGCTCACCACTAGCCACCACTTTGGTAGATACGCAGTATTTT
CDR3 protein: CASSPLATTLVDTQYF

J gene: TRBJ2-7
V gene: TRBV7-9
clone size: -
D gene: -
CDR3 length: 15
CDR3 DNA: TGTGCCAGCAGCCTTTCCGGGACAACATCCTACGAGCAGTACTTC
CDR3 protein: CASSLSGTTSYEQYF

J gene: TRBJ2-1
V gene: TRBV6-5
clone size: -
D gene: TRBD2
CDR3 length: 16
CDR3 DNA: TGTGCCAGCAGCCCTTTTGGACTAGCGGGATACAATGAGCAGTTCTTC
CDR3 protein: CASSPFGLAGYNEQFF

J gene: TRBJ1-2
V gene: TRBV9
clone size: -
D gene: -
CDR3 length: 14
CDR3 DNA: TGTGCCAGCAGCGTACTGGGAGTAGGCGAGGGCTACACCTTC
CDR3 protein: CASSVLGVGEGYTF

J gene: TRBJ1-1
V gene: TRBV9
clone size: -
D gene: -
CDR3 length: 14
CDR3 DNA: TGTGCCAGCACCTCCCTGGGGTTGAACACTGAAGCTTTCTTT
CDR3 protein: CASTSLGLNTEAFF

J gene: TRBJ2-7
V gene: TRBV6-1
clone size: -
D gene: -
CDR3 length: 17
CDR3 DNA: TGTGCCAGCAGTGAAGGTTTTGGCAGTAAAAGCTCCTACGAGCAGTACTTC
CDR3 protein: CASSEGFGSKSSYEQYF

J gene: TRBJ2-7
V gene: TRBV6-6
clone size: -
D gene: -
CDR3 length: 12
CDR3 DNA: TGTGCCAGCAGTTACGCTACCTACGAGCAGTACTTC
CDR3 protein: CASSYATYEQYF

J gene: TRBJ1-2
V gene: TRBV6-5
clone size: few
D gene: -
CDR3 length: 15
CDR3 DNA: TGTGCCAGCAGTCCCAGCGGCAGGGGAGACTATGGCTACACCTTC
CDR3 protein: CASSPSGRGDYGYTF

J gene: TRBJ1-5
V gene: TRBV24-1
clone size: -
D gene: -
CDR3 length: 12
CDR3 DNA: TGTGCCACCCAGGGACCGAATCAGCCCCAGCATTTT
CDR3 protein: CATQGPNQPQHF

J gene: TRBJ2-7
V gene: TRBV6-2/TRBV6-3
clone size: -
D gene: TRBD1
CDR3 length: 16
CDR3 DNA: TGTGCCAGCAGTTTCCTCGGGACAGGGAAAACCTACGAGCAGTACTTC
CDR3 protein: CASSFLGTGKTYEQYF

J gene: TRBJ2-3
V gene: TRBV12-3/TRBV12-4
clone size: -
D gene: -
CDR3 length: 15
CDR3 DNA: TGTGCCAGCAGTTTAGAGGGCTCCAGGCAAGATACGCAGTATTTT
CDR3 protein: CASSLEGSRQDTQYF

J gene: TRBJ2-5
V gene: TRBV7-9
clone size: once
D gene: TRBD1
CDR3 length: 15
CDR3 DNA: TGTGCCAGCAGCCGAGGACAGGGCACCTACAATGAGCAGTACTTC
CDR3 protein: CASSRGQGTYNEQYF

J gene: TRBJ2-3
V gene: TRBV12-3/TRBV12-4
clone size: -
D gene: TRBD1
CDR3 length: 16
CDR3 DNA: TGTGCCAGCAGTTTTGGAACAGGGGGGCCCGCAGATACGCAGTATTTT
CDR3 protein: CASSFGTGGPADTQYF

J gene: TRBJ1-4
V gene: TRBV2
clone size: -
D gene: -
CDR3 length: 13
CDR3 DNA: TGTGCCAGCGAATATTACAGGAATGAAAAACTGTTTTTT
CDR3 protein: CASEYYRNEKLFF

J gene: TRBJ2-1
V gene: TRBV5-1
clone size: many
D gene: TRBD1
CDR3 length: 14
CDR3 DNA: TGCGCCAGCAGCTTGACAGGGACAGACAATGAGCAGTTCTTC
CDR3 protein: CASSLTGTDNEQFF

J gene: TRBJ2-7
V gene: TRBV12-3/TRBV12-4
clone size: -
D gene: -
CDR3 length: 16
CDR3 DNA: TGTGCCAGCAGTCAGATACTAGCTGGAGATGGGGACGAGCAGTACTTC
CDR3 protein: CASSQILAGDGDEQYF

J gene: TRBJ1-5
V gene: TRBV20-1
clone size: -
D gene: -
CDR3 length: 14
CDR3 DNA: TGCAGTGCTCGCCGGGCAGGGGTCAATCAGCCCCAGCATTTT
CDR3 protein: CSARRAGVNQPQHF

J gene: TRBJ2-1
V gene: TRBV27
clone size: -
D gene: -
CDR3 length: 19
CDR3 DNA: TGTGCCAGCAGTTTACTCGGGTCGGGAGAAATGGGCCCCTACAATGAGCAGTTCTTC
CDR3 protein: CASSLLGSGEMGPYNEQFF

J gene: TRBJ2-3
V gene: TRBV29-1
clone size: many
D gene: -
CDR3 length: 12
CDR3 DNA: TGCAGCGTCGCTACAGGCACAGATACGCAGTATTTT
CDR3 protein: CSVATGTDTQYF